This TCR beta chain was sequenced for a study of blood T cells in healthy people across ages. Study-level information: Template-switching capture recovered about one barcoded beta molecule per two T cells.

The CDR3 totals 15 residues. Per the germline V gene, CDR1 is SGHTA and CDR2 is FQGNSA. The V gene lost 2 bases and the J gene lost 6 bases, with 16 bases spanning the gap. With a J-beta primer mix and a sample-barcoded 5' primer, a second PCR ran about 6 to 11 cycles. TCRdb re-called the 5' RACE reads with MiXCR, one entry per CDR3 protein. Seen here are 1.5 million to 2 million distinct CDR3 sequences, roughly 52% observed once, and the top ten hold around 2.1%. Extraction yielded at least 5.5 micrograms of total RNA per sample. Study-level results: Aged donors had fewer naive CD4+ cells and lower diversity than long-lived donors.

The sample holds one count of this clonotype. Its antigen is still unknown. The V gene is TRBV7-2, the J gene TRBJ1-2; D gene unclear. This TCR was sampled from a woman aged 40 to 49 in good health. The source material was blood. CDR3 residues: CASSLRAASMDGYTF. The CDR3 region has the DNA TGTGCCAGCAGCTTAAGAGCGGCTTCAATGGATGGCTACACCTTC.